This T cell receptor (beta chain) was sequenced during a study of control samples from healthy donors and cancer patients. Libraries were prepared by immunoSEQ multiplex PCR; TCRdb keeps only in-frame clonotypes and omits some of them. The sample totals about 210,000 clones. The ends lost 3 bases at V and 5 bases at J; junction bases unmatched: 10. Germline-derived CDR1 and CDR2 are SGHRS and YFSETQ. The CDR3 spans 16 residues. The receptor comes from a woman in her twenties or thirties in good health. Sequenced material: blood. The chain couples TRBV5-1 to TRBJ2-5; 10 bases map to TRBD1. This chain's CDR3 is CASSWGTGEKGETQYF. In DNA form, the CDR3 reads TGCGCCAGCAGCTGGGGGACAGGGGAAAAGGGGGAGACCCAGTACTTC.